The 15 T cell receptor beta chains given below trace back to one sample, sequenced in a study of blood T cells in healthy people across ages. Next came a second PCR, run for 7 to 11 cycles, which used a sample-barcoded 5' primer along with a J-beta primer mix. TCRdb recomputed calls from the 5' RACE reads with MiXCR, one row per CDR3 protein. The profile shows roughly 1.4 million distinct CDR3 sequences, 59% of them singletons. Material for sequencing was blood. The receptors derive from a man aged 18 to 29 in good health.

The chain links TRBV6-5 to TRBJ2-7; D is possibly TRBD1 or TRBD2 (5 bases each). The CDR3 runs 16 residues. Trimming removed 0 bases at V and 5 bases at J, with 17 bases between. Germline lookup yields CDR1 MNHEY and CDR2 SVGAGI. In nucleotides, the CDR3 is TGTGCCAGCAGTTACTCTTCCGGGACCAGGATCCACGAGCAGTACTTC. This gives the protein CASSYSSGTRIHEQYF.

CDR3 bases: TGTGCCAGCAGCCAAGATCTATCCCCCATACTGACAGGGTACACTGAAGCTTTCTTT. Encoded protein: CASSQDLSPILTGYTEAFF. The chain is built from TRBV14 and TRBJ1-1; 7 positions match TRBD1. Germline V gene sequence: CDR1 SGHDN, CDR2 FVKESK. The CDR3 is 19 amino acids. The ends lost 0 bases at V and 3 bases at J; junction bases unmatched: 16. Based on the CDR3 plus reference TRBV14 and TRBJ1-1, the full variable domain is EAGVTQFPSHSVIEKGQTVTLRCDPISGHDNLYWYRRVMGKEIKFLLHFVKESKQDESGMPNNRFLAERTGGTYSTLKVQPAELEDSGVYFCASSQDLSPILTGYTEAFFGQGTRLTVV.

The chain uses TRBV3-1 and TRBJ2-1; tentative D call: TRBD1 (5 bases). CDR3 length: 15 residues. Germline V gives CDR1 LGHDT, CDR2 YNNKEL (reference sequence). V was clipped by 0 bases and J by 4 bases, with 10 bases between them. In DNA, the CDR3 is TGTGCCAGCAGCCAAGATTCCCAGGGATACAATGAGCAGTTCTTC. It translates to CASSQDSQGYNEQFF.

The CDR3 protein is CASSQEQAAEGEPQYF. CDR3 nucleotide sequence: TGTGCCAGCAGCCAAGAGCAGGCAGCGGAGGGGGAGCCCCAGTACTTC. V and J are TRBV4-2 and TRBJ2-5; either TRBD1 or TRBD2 may fit D (6 bases each). CDR1 is LGHNA, CDR2 YNFKEQ, per germline. The CDR3 contains 16 residues. Trimming pared 0 bases from V and 9 bases from J, leaving 20 bases between.

The chain combines TRBV20-1 with TRBJ2-7; TRBD1 might be the D (6 bases). There are 15 residues in the CDR3. Deletions cut 6 bases from V and 3 bases from J, with 21 bases between. Germline lookup yields CDR1 DFQATT and CDR2 SNEGSKA (reference sequence). The CDR3 bases are TGCAGTGCCCACGGTCTCACAGGGCACGACTACGAGCAGTACTTC. Translating it yields CSAHGLTGHDYEQYF.

Remarks on this clonotype: Sequence at one end of the junction differs from germline and may be a read error. V usage is TRBV6-5 and J usage is TRBJ2-1; the D gene is possibly TRBD2 (6 bases). CDR1 and CDR2 (germline): MNHEY, SVGAGI. This CDR3 spans 13 amino acids. CDR3 residues: CANSYSAGGEQFF. The CDR3 nucleotides are TGTGCCAACAGTTACTCAGCGGGCGGAGAGCAGTTCTTC.

The gene calls are TRBV29-1 and TRBJ2-1; no reliable D call. Germline V gene lookup returns CDR1 SQVTM and CDR2 ANQGSEA. Trimming took off 7 bases at V and 7 bases at J, with 20 bases between the two ends. This CDR3 is 14 amino acids long. CDR3 loop: CSAEIVASRNEQFF. The DNA of the CDR3 is TGCAGCGCTGAGATCGTAGCCAGCCGAAATGAGCAGTTCTTC.

There are a few counts of this clonotype. V gene TRBV27 combines with J gene TRBJ1-4; tentatively, D is TRBD1 (5 bases). This CDR3 spans 15 amino acids. Germline loops: CDR1 MNHEY, CDR2 SMNVEV (reference sequence). V lost 6 bases to trimming and J lost 12 bases, with 23 bases between them. Here the CDR3 DNA reads TGTGCCAGCAGGCCCACAGGCGGCCCACCAACTGAACTGTTTTTT. As protein: CASRPTGGPPTELFF.

The chain uses TRBV11-2 and TRBJ1-2; no clear D. Germline V gives CDR1 SGHAT, CDR2 FQNNGV. Trimming left V 4 bases short and J 7 bases short, with 10 bases between. CDR3 length: 12 residues. The CDR3 coding sequence is TGTGCCAGCAGCTCGGGGAATTTTGGCTACACCTTC. Translating gives CASSSGNFGYTF.

The chain is built from TRBV6-2 or TRBV6-3 and TRBJ1-4; unclear D gene. The CDR3 is made up of 15 amino acids. CDR1 and CDR2 from the germline V gene are MNHEY and SVGEGT. V lost 6 bases, J lost 8 bases, and 19 bases lay in between. The CDR3 sequence is CASRHPGSGSEKLFF. The DNA of the CDR3 is TGTGCCAGCAGACATCCGGGATCAGGATCGGAAAAACTGTTTTTT.

CDR3 region: CASSLGLAGGVPYTDTQYF. DNA for the CDR3: TGCGCCAGCAGCTTGGGACTAGCGGGGGGAGTCCCGTACACAGATACGCAGTATTTT. The chain links TRBV5-1 to TRBJ2-3, with 13 bases aligning to TRBD2. This CDR3 has 19 amino acids. Germline CDR1 is SGHRS and CDR2 is YFSETQ. Trimming removed 0 bases from V and 2 bases from J; junction bases left unmatched: 9.

The rearrangement links TRBV29-1 to TRBJ1-2; D ambiguous. Trimming took off 3 bases at V and 6 bases at J, with 11 bases between the two ends. This CDR3 has 12 amino acids. In germline, CDR1 is SQVTM, CDR2 ANQGSEA. CDR3 in amino acids: CSVEAPFDGYTF. The DNA of the CDR3 is TGCAGCGTTGAGGCGCCTTTCGATGGCTACACCTTC.

This clonotype was counted a few times. CDR3 DNA: TGCGCCAGCAGCCTAATAGCGGCAGATACGCAGTATTTT. Translated, it gives CASSLIAADTQYF. V gene TRBV4-1 combines with J gene TRBJ2-3; tentatively, D is TRBD2 (6 bases). Germline V gene lookup returns CDR1 MGHRA and CDR2 YSYEKL. The CDR3 contains 13 residues. V was trimmed by 4 bases and J by 4 bases, leaving 9 bases between them.

This chain joins TRBV14 and TRBJ2-4; TRBD2 matches 15 bases. This CDR3 has 19 amino acids. Germline assignment: CDR1 SGHDN and CDR2 FVKESK. J was trimmed by 0 bases and V by 4 bases; bases with no gene match: 7. CDR3 DNA: TGTGCCAGCAGCCCGGGACTAGCGGGAGGTCCCTTAGCCAAAAACATTCAGTACTTC. Translation: CASSPGLAGGPLAKNIQYF. The full variable domain, in which reference TRBV14 and TRBJ2-4 provide the parts outside the CDR3, is EAGVTQFPSHSVIEKGQTVTLRCDPISGHDNLYWYRRVMGKEIKFLLHFVKESKQDESGMPNNRFLAERTGGTYSTLKVQPAELEDSGVYFCASSPGLAGGPLAKNIQYFGAGTRLSVL.

This rearrangement joins TRBV6-5 to TRBJ2-5; TRBD1 aligns across 10 bases. The J call is doubtful: the DNA matches TRBJ2-7 better. The germline V gene has CDR1 MNHEY and CDR2 SVGAGI. This CDR3 has 15 residues. As DNA, the CDR3 is TGTGCCAGCAGTCCCCGGGACAGGGGTACCAACGAGCAGTACTTC. It translates to CASSPRDRGTNEQYF.